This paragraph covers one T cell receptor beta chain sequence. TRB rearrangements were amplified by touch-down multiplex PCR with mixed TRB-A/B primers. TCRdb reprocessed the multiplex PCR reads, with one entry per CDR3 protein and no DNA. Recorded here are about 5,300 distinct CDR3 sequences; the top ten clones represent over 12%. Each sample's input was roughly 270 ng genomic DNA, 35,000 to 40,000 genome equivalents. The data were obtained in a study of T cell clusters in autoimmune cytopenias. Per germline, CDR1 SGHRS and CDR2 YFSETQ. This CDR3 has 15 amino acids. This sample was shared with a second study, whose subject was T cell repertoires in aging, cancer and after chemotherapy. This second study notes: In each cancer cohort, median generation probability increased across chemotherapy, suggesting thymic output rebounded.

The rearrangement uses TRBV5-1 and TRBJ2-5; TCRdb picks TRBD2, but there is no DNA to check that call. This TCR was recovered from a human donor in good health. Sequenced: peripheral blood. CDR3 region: CASSGSGGTQETQYF.